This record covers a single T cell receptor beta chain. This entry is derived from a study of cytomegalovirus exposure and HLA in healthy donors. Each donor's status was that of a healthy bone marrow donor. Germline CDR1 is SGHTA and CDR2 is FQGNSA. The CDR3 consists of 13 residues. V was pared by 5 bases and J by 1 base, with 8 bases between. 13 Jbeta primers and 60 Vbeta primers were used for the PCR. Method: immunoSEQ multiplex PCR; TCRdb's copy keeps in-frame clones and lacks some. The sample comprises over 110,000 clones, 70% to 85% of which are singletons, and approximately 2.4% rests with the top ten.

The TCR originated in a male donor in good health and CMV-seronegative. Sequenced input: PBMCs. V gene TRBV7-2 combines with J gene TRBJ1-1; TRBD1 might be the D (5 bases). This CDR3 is CASSPQENTEAFF. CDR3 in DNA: TGTGCCAGCAGCCCACAGGAGAACACTGAAGCTTTCTTT.